The 7 T cell receptor beta chains below all came from one sample that was sequenced in a study of blood T cell repertoires in COVID-19. Produced via immunoSEQ multiplex PCR; TCRdb's table is partial and in-frame only. The data contain approximately 89,000 clones, around 81% of them seen just once; the ten biggest clones take up 12%. Sequencing was performed on peripheral blood. These TCRs come from a woman aged 70 to 79 with active or convalescent COVID-19.

CDR3 amino acids: CASSMEGQGTETQYF. The CDR3 nucleotides read TGTGCCAGTAGTATGGAGGGACAGGGTACGGAGACCCAGTACTTC. The chain has TRBV19 and TRBJ2-5, with 9 bases identical to TRBD1. Trimming removed 3 bases from V and 5 bases from J; junction bases left unmatched: 7. CDR3 size: 15 residues. The V gene's germline CDR1 is LNHDA and CDR2 SQIVND (reference sequence).

V usage is TRBV19 and J usage is TRBJ1-6; D uncertain. CDR3 length equals 13 residues. Germline loops: CDR1 LNHDA, CDR2 SQIVND (reference sequence). V shed 5 bases and J shed 3 bases, with 5 bases lying between them. The CDR3 region is CASSRGYNSPLHF. The CDR3 DNA is TGTGCCAGTAGTCGCGGCTATAATTCACCCCTCCACTTT.

The rearrangement joins TRBV4-2 to TRBJ2-1; tentatively, D is TRBD1 (7 bases). The germline V and J ends were trimmed by 4 bases and 4 bases, with 20 bases remaining between them. The CDR3 totals 17 residues. CDR1 and CDR2 from the germline V gene are LGHNA and YNFKEQ. The CDR3 nucleotides read TGTGCCAGCAGCCTAAAGATAGGGGGCGGGAAGTACAATGAGCAGTTCTTC. Protein sequence: CASSLKIGGGKYNEQFF.

The CDR3 nucleotides read TGTGCCAGCAGCTTGGTAGGGGTCACCGGGGAGCTGTTTTTT. This codes for CASSLVGVTGELFF. V and J are TRBV5-6 and TRBJ2-2; D possibly corresponds to TRBD1 (5 bases). CDR3 size: 14 residues. In germline, CDR1 is SGHDT, CDR2 YYEEEE. V lost 0 bases and J 4 bases, leaving 7 bases between the germline ends. The whole variable domain, filled in from reference TRBV5-6 and TRBJ2-2, reads DAGVTQSPTHLIKTRGQQVTLRCSPKSGHDTVSWYQQALGQGPQFIFQYYEEEERQRGNFPDRFSGHQFPNYSSELNVNALLLGDSALYLCASSLVGVTGELFFGEGSRLTVL.

This sequence joins TRBV5-1 and TRBJ2-5, with 7 bases identical to TRBD2. J was trimmed by 1 base and V by 3 bases; bases with no gene match: 3. The CDR3 sequence is 14 residues long. CDR1 is SGHRS, CDR2 YFSETQ, per germline. DNA of the CDR3: TGCGCCAGCAGCTCGTCTAGCGGCCAAGAGACCCAGTACTTC. Encoded protein: CASSSSSGQETQYF.

This rearrangement joins TRBV7-2 to TRBJ2-1; 12 nucleotides match TRBD2. The CDR3 is 14 amino acids. The V segment lost 11 bases and the J segment 4 bases; nucleotides outside the gene matches: 6. Per germline, CDR1 SGHTA and CDR2 FQGNSA. CDR3 amino acids: CASSLAGGYNEQFF. For the CDR3, the DNA is TGTGCCTCCTCACTAGCGGGGGGATACAATGAGCAGTTCTTC.

The chain is built from TRBV27 and TRBJ2-3, with TRBD1 identical over 8 bases. J gave up 5 bases and V 3 bases, and 10 bases lay outside the gene matches. The CDR3 length is 16 residues. The germline V gene encodes CDR1 MNHEY and CDR2 SMNVEV (reference sequence). The CDR3: CASSLRLTGERDTQYF. The CDR3, as DNA: TGTGCCAGCAGTTTGAGGTTGACAGGGGAAAGAGATACGCAGTATTTT.